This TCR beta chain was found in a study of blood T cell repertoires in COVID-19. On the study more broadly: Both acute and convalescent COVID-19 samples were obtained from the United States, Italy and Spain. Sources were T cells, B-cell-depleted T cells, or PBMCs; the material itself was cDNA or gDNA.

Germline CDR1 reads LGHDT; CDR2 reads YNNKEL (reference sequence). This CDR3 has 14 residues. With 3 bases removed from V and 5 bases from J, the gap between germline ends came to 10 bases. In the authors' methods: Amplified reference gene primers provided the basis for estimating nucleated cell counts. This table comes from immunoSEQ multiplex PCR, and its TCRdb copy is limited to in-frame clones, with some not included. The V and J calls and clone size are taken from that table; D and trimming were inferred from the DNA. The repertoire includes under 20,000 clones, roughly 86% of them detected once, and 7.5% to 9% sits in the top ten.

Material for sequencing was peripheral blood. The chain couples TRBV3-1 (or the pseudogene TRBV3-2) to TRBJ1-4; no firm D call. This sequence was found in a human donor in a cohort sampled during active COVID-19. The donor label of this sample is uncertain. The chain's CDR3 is CASSQSLKNEKLFF. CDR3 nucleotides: TGTGCCAGCAGCCAGAGTCTTAAAAATGAAAAACTGTTTTTT.